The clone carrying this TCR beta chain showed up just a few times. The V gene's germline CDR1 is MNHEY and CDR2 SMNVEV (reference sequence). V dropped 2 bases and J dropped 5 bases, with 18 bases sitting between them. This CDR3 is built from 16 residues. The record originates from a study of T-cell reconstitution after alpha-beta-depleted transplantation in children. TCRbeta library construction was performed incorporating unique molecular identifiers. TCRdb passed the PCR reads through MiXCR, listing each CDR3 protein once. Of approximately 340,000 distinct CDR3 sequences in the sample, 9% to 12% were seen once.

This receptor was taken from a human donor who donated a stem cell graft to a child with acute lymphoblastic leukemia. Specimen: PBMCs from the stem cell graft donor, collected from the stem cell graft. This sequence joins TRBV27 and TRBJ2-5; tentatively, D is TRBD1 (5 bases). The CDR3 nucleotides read TGTGCCAGCAGTTTAGGACGGGCAGGGCGGTCGGAGACCCAGTACTTC. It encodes CASSLGRAGRSETQYF.